This record looks at one TCR beta chain sequence and its context. These data come from a study of blood T cell repertoires in COVID-19. In the study overall: The samples span acute and convalescent COVID-19 from the United States, Italy and Spain. T cells, B-cell-depleted T cells, or PBMCs provided the cDNA or gDNA that served as material.

From germline, CDR1 is LNHDA and CDR2 SQIVND (reference sequence). This CDR3 has 14 amino acids. The ends lost 0 bases at V and 10 bases at J; junction bases unmatched: 2. Authors' analysis steps: Scientists estimated how many nucleated cells there were by amplifying reference gene primers. Profiling relied on immunoSEQ multiplex PCR, and the TCRdb table lists in-frame clones only, not all of them. The D gene and trimming were derived from the DNA, and the V and J assignments and clone size from that table. Altogether 12,000 to 15,000 clones are present, roughly 70% being singletons, with the ten largest covering roughly 13%.

This chain joins TRBV19 and TRBJ1-6; 8 bases line up with TRBD1. The receptor was derived from a man in his 60s with acute or convalescent COVID-19. The sequencing input was peripheral blood. CDR3 sequence reads: CASSIDRGQSPLHF. As DNA, the CDR3 is TGTGCCAGTAGTATAGACAGGGGGCAATCACCCCTCCACTTT.